This TCR beta chain was captured by sequencing in a study of a mutant IDH1 vaccine in newly diagnosed glioma. Assay used: immunoSEQ multiplex PCR; TCRdb lists only in-frame clones, some missing. The sample lists under 65,000 clones, 80% to 90% occurring once. Concerning this clone itself: Its specificity is unknown.

Whole-study findings and limits: Researchers report vaccine-induced immune responses in less than 95% of patients.

With V trimmed by 6 bases and J by 4 bases, 4 bases remained unmatched. Per germline, CDR1 MNHEY and CDR2 SVGAGI. This CDR3 spans 13 amino acids. Time point of the sample: baseline, week 1 (first vaccination visit). Described treatment: pre-vaccination baseline after standard-of-care therapy. The clonotype originates from a man aged 18 to 29 with glioma. V gene TRBV6-5 combines with J gene TRBJ1-2, with 8 bases fitting TRBD1. Sequencing was performed on PBMCs, taken from a glioma patient treated with radiotherapy, temozolomide or both. In DNA form, the CDR3 reads TGTGCCAGCAGACTGGACAGGGCCTATGGCTACACCTTC. Translated, it gives CASRLDRAYGYTF.